This T cell receptor (beta chain) is drawn from a study of blood T cell repertoires in COVID-19 (dated by TCRdb to 2018 to 2020). For the study in its entirety: Samples covering the acute and convalescent phases of COVID-19 were provided by collaborators in the United States, Italy and Spain. Samples were obtained from the ongoing ImmuneRACE study (first 160 participants) and from roughly 1,300 subjects provided by 6 global collaborators. Sample metadata almost always included a de-identified subject ID, COVID-19 status, age in years and sex. The prospective study material was composed of cDNA or gDNA derived from T cells, B-cell-depleted T cells, or PBMCs. The repertoires were made available in a free public database intended to serve as a resource for research on the immune response to SARS-CoV-2. Where HLA class I and class II types were available, the types were taken from metadata supplied by the sample provider, not from assay-based typing. Subjects who had been exposed to COVID-19, were actively infected with it, or had recovered from it provided the deeply sampled blood TCRbeta repertoires that made up the dataset. Study-wide findings and limitations: Clinical and demographic metadata were provided uncurated, with the amount varying by source and participant.

As regards this clone: Its antigen specificity is not known. Per-base quality was not reported, and no clone a single base away is much larger than it.

The collaborating institutions used their own protocols to collect whole blood in K2EDTA tubes. For TCRbeta analysis, collaborator samples were shipped as frozen whole blood, as isolated PBMCs, or as DNA extracted from either sample type. TCRbeta CDR3 regions were amplified from genomic DNA by means of the immunoSEQ Assay, a bias-controlled multiplex PCR. For the original study's pipeline: The number of nucleated cells in each sample was estimated by amplification of reference gene primers within the assay. Sequence reads were collapsed and filtered to measure the absolute abundance of every unique TCRbeta CDR3 rearrangement. For each sample, productive Simpson clonality was calculated as the square root of Simpson's diversity index across productive rearrangements. What TCRdb holds here is the immuneACCESS table cut down to in-frame rearrangements. Part of the clones is not present; checked against another copy, under half of the missing clones reflect an unresolved V gene, and the others are unexplained. V, J and clone size derive from that table, while D and trimming were established from the DNA sequence. Counted in this sample were approximately 58,000 clones; 65% to 80% of them appeared once. The ten largest account for roughly two fifths of the sample.

The source is a man between 65 and 85 years old with active or convalescent COVID-19. Sequencing input: peripheral blood.

The DNA is as follows: TGTGCCAGCAGTCCGGGGACAGGGACCCCCATTCAGTACTTC. This encodes CASSPGTGTPIQYF. The chain couples TRBV27 to TRBJ2-4; TRBD1 aligns with 9 central bases. The CDR3 goes from the cysteine to the phenylalanine over 14 residues. Of all the DNA, just the CDR3 is kept, 42 bases in frame from base 1. From V the trimming removes 5 bases and from J it removes 9 bases, while the gene matches leave 8 bases of the junction unaccounted for. The germline V gene encodes CDR1 MNHEY and CDR2 SMNVEV (reference sequence).